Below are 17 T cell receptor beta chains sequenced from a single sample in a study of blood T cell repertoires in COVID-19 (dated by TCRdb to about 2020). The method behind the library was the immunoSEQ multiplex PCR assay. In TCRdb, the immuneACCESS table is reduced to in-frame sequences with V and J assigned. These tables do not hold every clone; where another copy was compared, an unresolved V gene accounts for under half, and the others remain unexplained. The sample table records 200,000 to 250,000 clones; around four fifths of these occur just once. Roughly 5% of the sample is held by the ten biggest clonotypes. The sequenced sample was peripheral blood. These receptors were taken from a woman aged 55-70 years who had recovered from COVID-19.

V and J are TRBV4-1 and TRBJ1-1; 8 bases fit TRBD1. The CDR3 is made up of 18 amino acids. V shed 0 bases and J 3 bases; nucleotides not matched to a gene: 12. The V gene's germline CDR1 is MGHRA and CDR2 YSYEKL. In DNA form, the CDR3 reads TGCGCCAGCAGCCAAGATCTAGGGGACAGGAGATCCCACACTGAAGCTTTCTTT. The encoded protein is CASSQDLGDRRSHTEAFF.

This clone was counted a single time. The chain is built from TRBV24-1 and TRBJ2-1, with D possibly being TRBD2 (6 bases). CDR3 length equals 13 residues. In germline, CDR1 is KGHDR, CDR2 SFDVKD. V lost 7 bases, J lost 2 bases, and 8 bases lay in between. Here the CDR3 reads CATRGGAYNEQFF. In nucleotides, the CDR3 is TGTGCCACCAGGGGGGGTGCCTACAATGAGCAGTTCTTC.

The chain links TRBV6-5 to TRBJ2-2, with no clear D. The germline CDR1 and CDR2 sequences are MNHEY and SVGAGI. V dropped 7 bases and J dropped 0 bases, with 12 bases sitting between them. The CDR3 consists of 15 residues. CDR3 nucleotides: TGTGCCAGCATTCCCGTAGAAGCGAACACCGGGGAGCTGTTTTTT. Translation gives CASIPVEANTGELFF.

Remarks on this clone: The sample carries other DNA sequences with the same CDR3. The CDR3 coding sequence is TGCGCCAGCAGGGGACAGGGGTCCTCCACTGAAGCTTTCTTT. As protein: CASRGQGSSTEAFF. The chain couples TRBV5-1 to TRBJ1-1; TRBD1 aligns across 10 bases. The V and J ends lost 5 bases and 4 bases, in that order; junction bases with no gene match: 5. Per the germline V gene, CDR1 is SGHRS and CDR2 is YFSETQ. CDR3 length equals 14 residues.

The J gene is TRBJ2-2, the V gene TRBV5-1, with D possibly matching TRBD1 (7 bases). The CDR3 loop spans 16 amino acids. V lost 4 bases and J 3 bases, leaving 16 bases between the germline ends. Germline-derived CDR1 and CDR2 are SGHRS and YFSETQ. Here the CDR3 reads CASSVDREVDTGELFF. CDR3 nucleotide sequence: TGCGCCAGCAGCGTTGACAGGGAGGTGGACACCGGGGAGCTGTTTTTT. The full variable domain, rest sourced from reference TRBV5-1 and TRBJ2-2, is KAGVTQTPRYLIKTRGQQVTLSCSPISGHRSVSWYQQTPGQGLQFLFEYFSETQRNKGNFPGRFSGRQFSNSRSEMNVSTLELGDSALYLCASSVDREVDTGELFFGEGSRLTVL.

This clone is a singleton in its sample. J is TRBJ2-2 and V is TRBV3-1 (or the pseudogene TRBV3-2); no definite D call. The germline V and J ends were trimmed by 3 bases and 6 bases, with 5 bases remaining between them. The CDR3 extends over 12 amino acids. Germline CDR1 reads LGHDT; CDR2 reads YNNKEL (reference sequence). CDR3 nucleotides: TGTGCCAGCAGCCATGAGTCCGGGGAGCTGTTTTTT. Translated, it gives CASSHESGELFF.

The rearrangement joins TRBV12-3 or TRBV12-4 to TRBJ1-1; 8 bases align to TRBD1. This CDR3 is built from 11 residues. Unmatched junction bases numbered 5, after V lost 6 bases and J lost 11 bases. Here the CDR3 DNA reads TGTGCCAGCAGCCGAAGGACAGGGGCTTTCTTT. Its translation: CASSRRTGAFF.

The CDR3 sequence: CASSLGGRGVTTDTQYF. DNA of the CDR3: TGTGCCAGCAGCTTAGGAGGGCGGGGGGTGACTACAGATACGCAGTATTTT. V and J are TRBV13 and TRBJ2-3; 8 nucleotides agree with TRBD2. Germline CDR1 and CDR2: PRHDT and FYEKMQ (reference sequence). The junction had 8 bases not matched to a gene; V was cut back by 0 bases and J by 3 bases. The CDR3 totals 17 residues. The variable domain in full, with the rest retrieved from reference TRBV13 and TRBJ2-3, is AAGVIQSPRHLIKEKRETATLKCYPIPRHDTVYWYQQGPGQDPQFLISFYEKMQSDKGSIPDRFSAQQFSDYHSELNMSSLELGDSALYFCASSLGGRGVTTDTQYFGPGTRLTVL.

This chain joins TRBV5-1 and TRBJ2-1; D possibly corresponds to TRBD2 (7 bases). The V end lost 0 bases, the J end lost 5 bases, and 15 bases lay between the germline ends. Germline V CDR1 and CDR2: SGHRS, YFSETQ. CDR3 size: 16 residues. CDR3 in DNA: TGCGCCAGCAGCTTGGCCTCGGGGGGCGGAAACAATGAGCAGTTCTTC. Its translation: CASSLASGGGNNEQFF.

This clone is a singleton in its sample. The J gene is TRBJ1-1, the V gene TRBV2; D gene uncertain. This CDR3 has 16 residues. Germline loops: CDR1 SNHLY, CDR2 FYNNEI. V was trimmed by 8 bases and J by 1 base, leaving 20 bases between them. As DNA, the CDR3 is TGTGCCAGCGAAAGGGCGGTCCTAGCAGAGAACACTGAAGCTTTCTTT. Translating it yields CASERAVLAENTEAFF.

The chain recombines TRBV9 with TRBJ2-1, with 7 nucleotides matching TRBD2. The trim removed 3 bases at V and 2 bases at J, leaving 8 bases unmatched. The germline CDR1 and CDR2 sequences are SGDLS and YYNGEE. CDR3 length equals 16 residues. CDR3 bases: TGTGCCAGCAGCGCACATAGTGGGGGGGCCTACAATGAGCAGTTCTTC. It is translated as CASSAHSGGAYNEQFF.

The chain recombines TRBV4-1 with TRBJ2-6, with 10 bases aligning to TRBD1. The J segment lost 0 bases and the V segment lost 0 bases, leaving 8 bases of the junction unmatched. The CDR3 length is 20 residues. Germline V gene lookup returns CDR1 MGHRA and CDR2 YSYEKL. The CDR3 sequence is CASSQESGTGAPSGANVLTF. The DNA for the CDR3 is TGCGCCAGCAGCCAAGAATCCGGGACAGGGGCTCCCTCTGGGGCCAACGTCCTGACTTTC.

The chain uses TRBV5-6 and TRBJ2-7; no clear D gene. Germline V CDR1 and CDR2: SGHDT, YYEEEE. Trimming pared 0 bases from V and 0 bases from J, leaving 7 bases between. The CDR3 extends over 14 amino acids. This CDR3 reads CASSLGPGSYEQYF. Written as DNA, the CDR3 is TGTGCCAGCAGCTTGGGTCCGGGCTCCTACGAGCAGTACTTC.

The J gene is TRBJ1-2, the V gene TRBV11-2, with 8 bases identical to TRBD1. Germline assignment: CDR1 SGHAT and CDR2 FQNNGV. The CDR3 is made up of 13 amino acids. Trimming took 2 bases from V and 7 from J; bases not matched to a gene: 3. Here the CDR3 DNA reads TGTGCCAGCAGCTTACCCGACAGGGGTGGCTACACCTTC. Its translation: CASSLPDRGGYTF.

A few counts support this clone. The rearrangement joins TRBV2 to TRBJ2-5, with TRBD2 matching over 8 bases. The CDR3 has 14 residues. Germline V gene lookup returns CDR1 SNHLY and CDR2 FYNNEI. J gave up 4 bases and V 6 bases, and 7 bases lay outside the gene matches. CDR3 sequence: CASSSERGTETQYF. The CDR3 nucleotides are TGTGCCAGCAGCTCCGAGCGGGGGACAGAGACCCAGTACTTC. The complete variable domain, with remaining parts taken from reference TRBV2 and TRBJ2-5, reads EPEVTQTPSHQVTQMGQEVILRCVPISNHLYFYWYRQILGQKVEFLVSFYNNEISEKSEIFDDQFSVERPDGSNFTLKIRSTKLEDSAMYFCASSSERGTETQYFGPGTRLLVL.

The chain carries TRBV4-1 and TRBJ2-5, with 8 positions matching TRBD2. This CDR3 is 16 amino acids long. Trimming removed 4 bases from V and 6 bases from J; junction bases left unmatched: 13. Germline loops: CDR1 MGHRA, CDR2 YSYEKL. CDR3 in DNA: TGCGCCAGCAGCCTCGGCGGGGGGTCACCGAGTCAGACCCAGTACTTC. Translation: CASSLGGGSPSQTQYF.

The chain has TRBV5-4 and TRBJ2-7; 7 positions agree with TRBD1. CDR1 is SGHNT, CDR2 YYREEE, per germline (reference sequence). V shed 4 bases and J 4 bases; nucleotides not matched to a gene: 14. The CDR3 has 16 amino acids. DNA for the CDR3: TGTGCCAGCAGCACACCTCGGGACAGCCAGGCTTACGAGCAGTACTTC. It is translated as CASSTPRDSQAYEQYF.